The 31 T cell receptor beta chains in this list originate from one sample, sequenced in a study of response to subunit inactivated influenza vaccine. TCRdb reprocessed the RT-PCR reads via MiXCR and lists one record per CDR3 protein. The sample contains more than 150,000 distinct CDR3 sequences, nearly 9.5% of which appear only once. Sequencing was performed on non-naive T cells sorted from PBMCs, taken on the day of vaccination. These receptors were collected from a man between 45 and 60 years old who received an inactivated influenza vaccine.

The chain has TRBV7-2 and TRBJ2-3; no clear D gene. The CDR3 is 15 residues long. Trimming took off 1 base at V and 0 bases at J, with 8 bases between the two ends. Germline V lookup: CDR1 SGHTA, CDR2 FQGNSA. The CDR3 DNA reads TGTGCCAGCAGCTTAGTTCCCAGGAGCACAGATACGCAGTATTTT. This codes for CASSLVPRSTDTQYF.

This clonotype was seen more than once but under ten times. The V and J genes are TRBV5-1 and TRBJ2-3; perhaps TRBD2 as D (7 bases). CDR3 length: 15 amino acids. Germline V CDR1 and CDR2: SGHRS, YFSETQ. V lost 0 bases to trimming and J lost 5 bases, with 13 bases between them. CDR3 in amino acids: CASSLDGGPQDTQYF. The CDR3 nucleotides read TGCGCCAGCAGCTTGGACGGGGGGCCGCAAGATACGCAGTATTTT. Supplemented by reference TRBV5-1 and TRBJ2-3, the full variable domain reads KAGVTQTPRYLIKTRGQQVTLSCSPISGHRSVSWYQQTPGQGLQFLFEYFSETQRNKGNFPGRFSGRQFSNSRSEMNVSTLELGDSALYLCASSLDGGPQDTQYFGPGTRLTVL.

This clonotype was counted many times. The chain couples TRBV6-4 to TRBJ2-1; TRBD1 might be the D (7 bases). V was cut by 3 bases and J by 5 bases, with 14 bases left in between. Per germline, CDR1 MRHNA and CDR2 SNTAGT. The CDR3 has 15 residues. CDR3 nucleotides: TGTGCCAGCAGTGATAAGGAGGGGGCCCACAATGAGCAGTTCTTC. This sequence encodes CASSDKEGAHNEQFF.

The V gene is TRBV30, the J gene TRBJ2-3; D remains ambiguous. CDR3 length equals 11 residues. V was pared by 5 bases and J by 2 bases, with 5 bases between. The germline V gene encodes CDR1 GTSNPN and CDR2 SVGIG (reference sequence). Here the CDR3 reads CAWGITDTQYF. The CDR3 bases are TGTGCCTGGGGGATCACAGATACGCAGTATTTT.

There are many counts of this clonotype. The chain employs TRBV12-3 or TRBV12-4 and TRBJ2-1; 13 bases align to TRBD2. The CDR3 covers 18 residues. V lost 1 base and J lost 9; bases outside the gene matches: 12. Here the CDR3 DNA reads TGTGCCAGCAGTTTAGAGGTCACTAGCGGGGGGGAGTTCACTGAGCAGTTCTTC. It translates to CASSLEVTSGGEFTEQFF.

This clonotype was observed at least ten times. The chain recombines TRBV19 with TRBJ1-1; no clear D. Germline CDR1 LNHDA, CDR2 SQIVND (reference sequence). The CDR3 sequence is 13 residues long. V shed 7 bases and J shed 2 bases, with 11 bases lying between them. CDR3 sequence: CASNPRVNTEAFF. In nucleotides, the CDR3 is TGTGCCAGTAACCCACGCGTAAACACTGAAGCTTTCTTT. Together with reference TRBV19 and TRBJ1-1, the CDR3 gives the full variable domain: DGGITQSPKYLFRKEGQNVTLSCEQNLNHDAMYWYRQDPGQGLRLIYYSQIVNDFQKGDIAEGYSVSREKKESFPLTVTSAQKNPTAFYLCASNPRVNTEAFFGQGTRLTVV.

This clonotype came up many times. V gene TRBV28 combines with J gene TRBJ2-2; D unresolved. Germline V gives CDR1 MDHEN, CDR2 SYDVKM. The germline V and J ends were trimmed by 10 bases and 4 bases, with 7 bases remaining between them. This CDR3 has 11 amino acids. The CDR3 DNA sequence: TGTGCCACCACGGGCACCGGGGAGCTGTTTTTT. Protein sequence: CATTGTGELFF.

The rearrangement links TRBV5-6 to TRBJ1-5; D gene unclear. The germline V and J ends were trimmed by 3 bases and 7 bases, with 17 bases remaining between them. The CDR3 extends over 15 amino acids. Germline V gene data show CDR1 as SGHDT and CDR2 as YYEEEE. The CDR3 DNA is TGTGCCAGCAGCTGGGGTGGAGCGGGAGCGCAGCCCCAGCATTTT. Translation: CASSWGGAGAQPQHF. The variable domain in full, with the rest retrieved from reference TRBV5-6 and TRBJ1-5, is DAGVTQSPTHLIKTRGQQVTLRCSPKSGHDTVSWYQQALGQGPQFIFQYYEEEERQRGNFPDRFSGHQFPNYSSELNVNALLLGDSALYLCASSWGGAGAQPQHFGDGTRLSIL.

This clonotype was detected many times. This chain's CDR3 is CSAKRTSGDTGELFF. The CDR3 DNA reads TGCAGTGCTAAAAGGACTAGCGGAGACACCGGGGAGCTGTTTTTT. This sequence joins TRBV20-1 and TRBJ2-2, with 10 bases lining up with TRBD2. Germline CDR1 reads DFQATT; CDR2 reads SNEGSKA (reference sequence). This CDR3 spans 15 amino acids. With V trimmed by 4 bases and J by 3 bases, 5 bases remained unmatched.

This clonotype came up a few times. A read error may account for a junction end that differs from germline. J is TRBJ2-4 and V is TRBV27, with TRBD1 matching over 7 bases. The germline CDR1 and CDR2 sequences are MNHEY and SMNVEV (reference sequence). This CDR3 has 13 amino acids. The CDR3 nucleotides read TGTGCCAGCAGTCCGCTTACAGGACAGGTTAATCACTTC. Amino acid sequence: CASSPLTGQVNHF.

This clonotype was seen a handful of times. In DNA form, the CDR3 reads TGCGCCAGCAGCTTCGGTCGGTCCGGGGAGCTGTTTTTT. Translating gives CASSFGRSGELFF. The chain links TRBV5-1 to TRBJ2-2, with unresolved D. The CDR3 has 13 residues. V was trimmed by 2 bases and J by 6 bases, leaving 8 bases between them. Germline V gene sequence: CDR1 SGHRS, CDR2 YFSETQ. The full variable domain, rest sourced from reference TRBV5-1 and TRBJ2-2, is KAGVTQTPRYLIKTRGQQVTLSCSPISGHRSVSWYQQTPGQGLQFLFEYFSETQRNKGNFPGRFSGRQFSNSRSEMNVSTLELGDSALYLCASSFGRSGELFFGEGSRLTVL.

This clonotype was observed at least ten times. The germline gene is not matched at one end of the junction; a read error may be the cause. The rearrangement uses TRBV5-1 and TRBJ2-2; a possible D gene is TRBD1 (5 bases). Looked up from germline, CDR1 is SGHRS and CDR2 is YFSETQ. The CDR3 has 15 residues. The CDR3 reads CASSFGRANSGELFF. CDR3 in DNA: TGCGCCAGCAGCTTTGGCAGGGCGAACAGCGGGGAGCTGTTTTTT.

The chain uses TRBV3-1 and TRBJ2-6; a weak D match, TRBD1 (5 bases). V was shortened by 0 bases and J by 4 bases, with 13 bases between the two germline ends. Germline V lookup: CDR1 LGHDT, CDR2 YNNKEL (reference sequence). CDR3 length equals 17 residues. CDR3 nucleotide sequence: TGTGCCAGCAGCCAAGATCTTAAAGGGGTGGGGGCCAACGTCCTGACTTTC. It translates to CASSQDLKGVGANVLTF. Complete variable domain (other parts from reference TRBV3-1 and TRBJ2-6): DTAVSQTPKYLVTQMGNDKSIKCEQNLGHDTMYWYKQDSKKFLKIMFSYNNKELIINETVPNRFSPKSPDKAHLNLHINSLELGDSAVYFCASSQDLKGVGANVLTFGAGSRLTVL.

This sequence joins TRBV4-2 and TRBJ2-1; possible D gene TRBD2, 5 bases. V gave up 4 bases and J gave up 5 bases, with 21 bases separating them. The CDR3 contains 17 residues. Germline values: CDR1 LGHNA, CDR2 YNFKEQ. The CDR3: CASSLYVGGRGDNEQFF. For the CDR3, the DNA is TGTGCCAGCAGCCTTTATGTAGGTGGGAGAGGAGACAATGAGCAGTTCTTC.

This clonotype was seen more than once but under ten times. CDR3 nucleotide sequence: TGTGCCAGCAGCGCGGGACAAAGATATGGCTACACCTTC. The encoded protein is CASSAGQRYGYTF. V gene TRBV3-1 combines with J gene TRBJ1-2; D possibly corresponds to TRBD1 (6 bases). The CDR3 loop spans 13 amino acids. Looked up from germline, CDR1 is LGHDT and CDR2 is YNNKEL (reference sequence). Deletions cut 5 bases from V and 5 bases from J, with 12 bases between.

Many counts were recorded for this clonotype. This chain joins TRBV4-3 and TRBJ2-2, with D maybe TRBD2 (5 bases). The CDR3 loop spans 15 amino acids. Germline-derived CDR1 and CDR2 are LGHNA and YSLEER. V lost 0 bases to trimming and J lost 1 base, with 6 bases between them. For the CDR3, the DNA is TGCGCCAGCAGCCAAGAAGAGGGGAACACCGGGGAGCTGTTTTTT. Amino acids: CASSQEEGNTGELFF.

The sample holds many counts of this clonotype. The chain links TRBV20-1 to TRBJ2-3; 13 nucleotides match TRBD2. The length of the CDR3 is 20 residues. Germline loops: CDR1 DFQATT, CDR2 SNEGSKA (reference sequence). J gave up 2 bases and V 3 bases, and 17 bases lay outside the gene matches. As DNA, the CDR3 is TGCAGTGCTAGGGCTACTGGACTAGCGGGAGTCCCCTCTACCACAGATACGCAGTATTTT. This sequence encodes CSARATGLAGVPSTTDTQYF.

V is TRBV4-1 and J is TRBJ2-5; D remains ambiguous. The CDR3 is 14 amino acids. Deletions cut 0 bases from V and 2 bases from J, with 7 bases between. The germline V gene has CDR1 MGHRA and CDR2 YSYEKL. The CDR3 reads CASSQDGYQETQYF. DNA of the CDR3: TGCGCCAGCAGCCAAGACGGCTATCAAGAGACCCAGTACTTC.

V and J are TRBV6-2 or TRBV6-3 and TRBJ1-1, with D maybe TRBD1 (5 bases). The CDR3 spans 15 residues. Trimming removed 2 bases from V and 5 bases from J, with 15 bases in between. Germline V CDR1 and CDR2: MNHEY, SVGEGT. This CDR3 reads CASSYQRGARTEAFF. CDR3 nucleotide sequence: TGTGCCAGCAGTTACCAGAGAGGGGCGAGGACTGAAGCTTTCTTT.

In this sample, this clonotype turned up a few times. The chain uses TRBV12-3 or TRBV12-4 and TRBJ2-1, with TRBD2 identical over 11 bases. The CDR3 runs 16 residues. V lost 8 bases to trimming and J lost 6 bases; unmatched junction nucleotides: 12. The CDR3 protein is CASRYGLAGGSNEQFF. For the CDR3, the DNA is TGTGCCAGCCGCTATGGGCTAGCGGGGGGTTCCAATGAGCAGTTCTTC.

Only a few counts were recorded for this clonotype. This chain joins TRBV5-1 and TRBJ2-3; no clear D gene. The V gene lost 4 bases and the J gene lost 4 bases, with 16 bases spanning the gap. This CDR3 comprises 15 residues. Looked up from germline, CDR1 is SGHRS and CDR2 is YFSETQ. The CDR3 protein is CASSAGRHRSDTQYF. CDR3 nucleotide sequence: TGCGCCAGCAGCGCCGGACGGCATCGGTCAGATACGCAGTATTTT.

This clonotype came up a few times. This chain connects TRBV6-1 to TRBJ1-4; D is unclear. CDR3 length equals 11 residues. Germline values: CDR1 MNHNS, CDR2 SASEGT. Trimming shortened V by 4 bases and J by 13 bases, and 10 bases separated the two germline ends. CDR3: CASSGLAGLFF. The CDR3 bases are TGTGCCAGCAGTGGACTTGCTGGACTGTTTTTT.

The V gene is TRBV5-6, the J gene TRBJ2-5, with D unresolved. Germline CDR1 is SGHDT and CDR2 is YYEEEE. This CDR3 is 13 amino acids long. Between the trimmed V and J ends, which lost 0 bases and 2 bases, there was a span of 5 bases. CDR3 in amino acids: CASSLVLQETQYF. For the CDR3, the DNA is TGTGCCAGCAGCTTGGTCCTTCAAGAGACCCAGTACTTC.

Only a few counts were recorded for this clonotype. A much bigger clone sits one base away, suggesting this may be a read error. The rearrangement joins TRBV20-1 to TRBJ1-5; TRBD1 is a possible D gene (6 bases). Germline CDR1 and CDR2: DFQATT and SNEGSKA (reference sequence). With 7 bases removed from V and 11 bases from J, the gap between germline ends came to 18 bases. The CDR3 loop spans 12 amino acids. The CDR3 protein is CSVSGQPPAQHF. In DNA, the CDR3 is TGCAGTGTTAGTGGACAGCCTCCCGCCCAGCATTTT.

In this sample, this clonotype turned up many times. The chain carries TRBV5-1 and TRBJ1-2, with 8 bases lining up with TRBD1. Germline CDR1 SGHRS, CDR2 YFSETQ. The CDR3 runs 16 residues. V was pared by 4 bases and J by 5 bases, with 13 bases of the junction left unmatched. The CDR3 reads CASSGGQGLREYGYTF. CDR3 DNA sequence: TGCGCCAGCAGCGGCGGACAGGGATTAAGGGAATATGGCTACACCTTC.

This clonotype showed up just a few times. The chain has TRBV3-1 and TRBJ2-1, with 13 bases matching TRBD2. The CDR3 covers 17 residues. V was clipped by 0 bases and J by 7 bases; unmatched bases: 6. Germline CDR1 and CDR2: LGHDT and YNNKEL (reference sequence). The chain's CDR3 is CASSQETTSGGGNEQFF. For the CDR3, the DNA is TGTGCCAGCAGCCAAGAGACAACTAGCGGGGGGGGGAATGAGCAGTTCTTC.

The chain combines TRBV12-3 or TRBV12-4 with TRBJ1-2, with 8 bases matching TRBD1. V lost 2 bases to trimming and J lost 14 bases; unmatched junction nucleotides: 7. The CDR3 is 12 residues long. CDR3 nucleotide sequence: TGTGCCAGCAGTTTATCGGTCAGGGGGCGTACCTTC. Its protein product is CASSLSVRGRTF.

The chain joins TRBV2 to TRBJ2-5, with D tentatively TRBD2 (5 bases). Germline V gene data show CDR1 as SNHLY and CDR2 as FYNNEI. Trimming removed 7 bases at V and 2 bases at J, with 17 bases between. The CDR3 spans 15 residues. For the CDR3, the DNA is TGTGCCAGCAATCGGGATGGAGGAGCACAAGAGACCCAGTACTTC. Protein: CASNRDGGAQETQYF.

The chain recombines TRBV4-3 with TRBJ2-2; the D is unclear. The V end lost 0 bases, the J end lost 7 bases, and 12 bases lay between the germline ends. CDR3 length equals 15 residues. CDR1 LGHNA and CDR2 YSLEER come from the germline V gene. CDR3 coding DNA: TGCGCCAGCAGCCAAGATGGAAGGAGAGGCGGGGAGCTGTTTTTT. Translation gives CASSQDGRRGGELFF.

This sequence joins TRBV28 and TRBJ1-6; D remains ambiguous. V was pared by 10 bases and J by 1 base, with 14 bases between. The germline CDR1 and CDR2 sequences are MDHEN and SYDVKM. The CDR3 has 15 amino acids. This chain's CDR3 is CATQLAESYNSPLHF. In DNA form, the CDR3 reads TGTGCCACCCAATTGGCGGAGTCCTATAATTCACCCCTCCACTTT. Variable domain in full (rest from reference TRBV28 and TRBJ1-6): DVKVTQSSRYLVKRTGEKVFLECVQDMDHENMFWYRQDPGLGLRLIYFSYDVKMKEKGDIPEGYSVSREKKERFSLILESASTNQTSMYLCATQLAESYNSPLHFGNGTRLTVT.

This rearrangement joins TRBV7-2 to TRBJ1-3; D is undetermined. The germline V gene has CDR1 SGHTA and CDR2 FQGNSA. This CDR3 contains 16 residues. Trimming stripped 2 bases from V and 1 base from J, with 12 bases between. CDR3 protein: CASSLTRSVSGNTIYF. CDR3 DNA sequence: TGTGCCAGCAGCTTAACCCGCTCCGTTTCTGGAAACACCATATATTTT.